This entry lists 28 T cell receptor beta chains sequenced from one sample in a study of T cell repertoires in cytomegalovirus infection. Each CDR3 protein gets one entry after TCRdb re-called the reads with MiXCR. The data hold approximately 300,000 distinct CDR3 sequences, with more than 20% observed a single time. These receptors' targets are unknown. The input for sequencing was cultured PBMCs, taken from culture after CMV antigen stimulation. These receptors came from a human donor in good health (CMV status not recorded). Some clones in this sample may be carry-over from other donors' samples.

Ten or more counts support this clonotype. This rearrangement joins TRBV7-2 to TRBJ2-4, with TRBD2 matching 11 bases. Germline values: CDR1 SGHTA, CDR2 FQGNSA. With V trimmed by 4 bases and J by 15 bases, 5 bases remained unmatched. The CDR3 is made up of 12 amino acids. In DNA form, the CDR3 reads TGTGCCAGCAGCTCACTAGCGGGAGTTGGGTACTTC. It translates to CASSSLAGVGYF.

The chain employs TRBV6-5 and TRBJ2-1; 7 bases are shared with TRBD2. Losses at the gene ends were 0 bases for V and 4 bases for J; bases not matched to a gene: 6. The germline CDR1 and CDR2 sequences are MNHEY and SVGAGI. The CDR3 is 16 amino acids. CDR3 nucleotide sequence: TGTGCCAGCAGTTACTCGGTGCAGCGGGGTTACAATGAGCAGTTCTTC. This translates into CASSYSVQRGYNEQFF.

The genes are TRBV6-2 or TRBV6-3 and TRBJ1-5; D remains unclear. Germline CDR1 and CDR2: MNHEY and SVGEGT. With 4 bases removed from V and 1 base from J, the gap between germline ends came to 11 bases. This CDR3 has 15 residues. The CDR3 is CASSFYIGSNQPQHF. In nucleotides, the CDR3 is TGTGCCAGCAGTTTCTACATAGGAAGCAATCAGCCCCAGCATTTT.

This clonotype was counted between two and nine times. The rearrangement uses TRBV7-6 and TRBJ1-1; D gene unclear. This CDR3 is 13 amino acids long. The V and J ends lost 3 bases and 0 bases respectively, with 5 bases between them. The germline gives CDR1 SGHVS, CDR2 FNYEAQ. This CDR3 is CASSFALNTEAFF. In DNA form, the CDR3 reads TGTGCCAGCAGCTTTGCTCTGAACACTGAAGCTTTCTTT.

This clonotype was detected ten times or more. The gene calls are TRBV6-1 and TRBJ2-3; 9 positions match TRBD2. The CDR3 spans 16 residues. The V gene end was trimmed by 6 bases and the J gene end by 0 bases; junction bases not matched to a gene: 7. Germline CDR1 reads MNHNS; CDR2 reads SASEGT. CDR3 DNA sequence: TGTGCCAGCAGCCGAAGCGGGGGGCCTAGCACAGATACGCAGTATTTT. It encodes CASSRSGGPSTDTQYF.

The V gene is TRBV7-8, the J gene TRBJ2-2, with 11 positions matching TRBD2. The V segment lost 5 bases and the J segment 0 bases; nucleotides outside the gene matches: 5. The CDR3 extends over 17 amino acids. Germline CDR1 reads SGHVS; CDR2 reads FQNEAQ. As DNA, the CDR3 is TGTGCCAGCAGCATAGGGGGACTAGCGGCGAACACCGGGGAGCTGTTTTTT. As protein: CASSIGGLAANTGELFF. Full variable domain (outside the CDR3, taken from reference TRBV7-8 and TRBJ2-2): GAGVSQSPRYKVAKRGQDVALRCDPISGHVSLFWYQQALGQGPEFLTYFQNEAQLDKSGLPSDRFFAERPEGSVSTLKIQRTQQEDSAVYLCASSIGGLAANTGELFFGEGSRLTVL.

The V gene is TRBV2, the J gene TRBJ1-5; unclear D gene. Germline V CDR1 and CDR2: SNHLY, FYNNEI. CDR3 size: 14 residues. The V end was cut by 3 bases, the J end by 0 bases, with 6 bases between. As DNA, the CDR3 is TGTGCCAGCAGTGAGCAGAGTAGCAATCAGCCCCAGCATTTT. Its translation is CASSEQSSNQPQHF.

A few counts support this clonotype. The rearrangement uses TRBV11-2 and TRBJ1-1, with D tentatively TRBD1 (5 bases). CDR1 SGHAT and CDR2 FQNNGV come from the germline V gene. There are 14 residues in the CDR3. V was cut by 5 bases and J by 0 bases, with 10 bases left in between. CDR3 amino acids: CASSTPGVNTEAFF. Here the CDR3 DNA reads TGTGCCAGCAGCACCCCGGGGGTGAACACTGAAGCTTTCTTT. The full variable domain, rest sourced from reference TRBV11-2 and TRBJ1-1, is EAGVAQSPRYKIIEKRQSVAFWCNPISGHATLYWYQQILGQGPKLLIQFQNNGVVDDSQLPKDRFSAERLKGVDSTLKIQPAKLEDSAVYLCASSTPGVNTEAFFGQGTRLTVV.

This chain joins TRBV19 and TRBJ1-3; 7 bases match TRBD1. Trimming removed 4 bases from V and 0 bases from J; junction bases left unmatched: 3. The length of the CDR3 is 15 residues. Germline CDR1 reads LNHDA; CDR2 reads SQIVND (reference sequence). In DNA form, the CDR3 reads TGTGCCAGTAGTACGGGACAGAGCTCTGGAAACACCATATATTTT. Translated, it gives CASSTGQSSGNTIYF. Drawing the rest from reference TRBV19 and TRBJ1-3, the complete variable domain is DGGITQSPKYLFRKEGQNVTLSCEQNLNHDAMYWYRQDPGQGLRLIYYSQIVNDFQKGDIAEGYSVSREKKESFPLTVTSAQKNPTAFYLCASSTGQSSGNTIYFGEGSWLTVV.

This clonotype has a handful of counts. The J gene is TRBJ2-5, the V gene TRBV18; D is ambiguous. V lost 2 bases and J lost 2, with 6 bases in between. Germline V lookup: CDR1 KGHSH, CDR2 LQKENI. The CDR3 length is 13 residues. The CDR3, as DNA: TGTGCCAGCTCACCAGGCTTACAAGAGACCCAGTACTTC. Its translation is CASSPGLQETQYF.

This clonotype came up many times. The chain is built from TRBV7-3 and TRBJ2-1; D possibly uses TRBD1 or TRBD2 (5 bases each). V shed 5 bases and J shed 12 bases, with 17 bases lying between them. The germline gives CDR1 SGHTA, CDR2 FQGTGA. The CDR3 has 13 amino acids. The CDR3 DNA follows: TGTGCCAGCAGCCGTTACGGGGCCGCGGGGCAGTTCTTC. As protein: CASSRYGAAGQFF.

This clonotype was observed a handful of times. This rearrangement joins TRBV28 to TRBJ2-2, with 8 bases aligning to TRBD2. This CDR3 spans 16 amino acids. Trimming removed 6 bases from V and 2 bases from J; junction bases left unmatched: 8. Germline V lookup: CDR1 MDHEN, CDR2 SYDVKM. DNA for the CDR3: TGTGCCAGCAGACCCCCCGGGACTAGTAACACCGGGGAGCTGTTTTTT. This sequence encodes CASRPPGTSNTGELFF.

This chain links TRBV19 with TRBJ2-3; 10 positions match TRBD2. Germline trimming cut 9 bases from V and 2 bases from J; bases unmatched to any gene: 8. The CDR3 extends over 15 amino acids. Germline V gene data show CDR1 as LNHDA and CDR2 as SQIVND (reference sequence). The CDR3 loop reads CASQRTSGATDTQYF. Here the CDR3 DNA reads TGTGCCAGCCAAAGGACTAGCGGAGCCACAGATACGCAGTATTTT.

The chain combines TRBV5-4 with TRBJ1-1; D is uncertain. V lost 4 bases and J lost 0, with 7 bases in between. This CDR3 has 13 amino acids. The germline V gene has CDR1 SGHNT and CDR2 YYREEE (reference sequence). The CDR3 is CASSPVLNTEAFF. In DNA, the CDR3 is TGTGCCAGCAGCCCAGTCCTGAACACTGAAGCTTTCTTT.

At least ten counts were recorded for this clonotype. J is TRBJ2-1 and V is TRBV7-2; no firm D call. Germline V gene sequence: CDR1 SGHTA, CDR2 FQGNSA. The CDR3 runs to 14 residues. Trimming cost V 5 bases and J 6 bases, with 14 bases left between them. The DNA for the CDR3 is TGTGCCAGCAGCCCGAGGAACAAAAGCAATGAGCAGTTCTTC. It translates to CASSPRNKSNEQFF.

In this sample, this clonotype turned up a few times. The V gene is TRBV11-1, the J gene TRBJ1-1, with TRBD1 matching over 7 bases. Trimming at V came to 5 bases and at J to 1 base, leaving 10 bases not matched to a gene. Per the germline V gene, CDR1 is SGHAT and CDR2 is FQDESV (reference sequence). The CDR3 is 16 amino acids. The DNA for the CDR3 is TGTGCCAGCAGCCCTCAGGGGGGGGCAGGGAACACTGAAGCTTTCTTT. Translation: CASSPQGGAGNTEAFF. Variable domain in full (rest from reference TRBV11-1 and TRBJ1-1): EAEVAQSPRYKITEKSQAVAFWCDPISGHATLYWYRQILGQGPELLVQFQDESVVDDSQLPKDRFSAERLKGVDSTLKIQPAELGDSAMYLCASSPQGGAGNTEAFFGQGTRLTVV.

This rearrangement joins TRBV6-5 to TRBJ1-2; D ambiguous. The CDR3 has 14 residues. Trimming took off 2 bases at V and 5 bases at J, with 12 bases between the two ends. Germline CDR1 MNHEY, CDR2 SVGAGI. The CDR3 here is CASSYVARSYGYTF. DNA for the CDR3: TGTGCCAGCAGTTACGTCGCCAGGAGTTATGGCTACACCTTC.

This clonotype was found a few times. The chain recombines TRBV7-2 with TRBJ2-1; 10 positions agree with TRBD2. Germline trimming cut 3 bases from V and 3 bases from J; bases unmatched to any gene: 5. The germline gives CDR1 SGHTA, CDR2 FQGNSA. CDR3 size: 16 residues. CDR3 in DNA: TGTGCCAGCAGCTTTTTCACTAGCGGGATCTACAATGAGCAGTTCTTC. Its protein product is CASSFFTSGIYNEQFF.

The CDR3 DNA is TGTGCCGCCTACAGGATAAACACCGGGGAGCTGTTTTTT. Protein sequence: CAAYRINTGELFF. The chain carries TRBV6-5 and TRBJ2-2; D is perhaps TRBD1 (5 bases). Germline CDR1 reads MNHEY; CDR2 reads SVGAGI. V was pared by 11 bases and J by 2 bases, with 12 bases between. This CDR3 is 13 amino acids long.

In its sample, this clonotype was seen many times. CDR3 sequence: CASSLLHNEQFF. CDR3 in DNA: TGTGCCAGCAGCTTACTCCACAATGAGCAGTTCTTC. V usage is TRBV7-2 and J usage is TRBJ2-1; D not resolved. Trimming left V 2 bases short and J 5 bases short, with 4 bases between. Germline assignment: CDR1 SGHTA and CDR2 FQGNSA. The CDR3 is 12 residues long.

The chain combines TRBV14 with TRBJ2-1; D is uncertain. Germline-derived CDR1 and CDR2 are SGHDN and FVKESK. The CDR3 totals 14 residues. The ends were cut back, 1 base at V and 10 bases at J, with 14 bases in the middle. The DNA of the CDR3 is TGTGCCAGCAGCCAAGGTTCTTTAGTTGGGGAGCAGTTCTTC. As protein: CASSQGSLVGEQFF.

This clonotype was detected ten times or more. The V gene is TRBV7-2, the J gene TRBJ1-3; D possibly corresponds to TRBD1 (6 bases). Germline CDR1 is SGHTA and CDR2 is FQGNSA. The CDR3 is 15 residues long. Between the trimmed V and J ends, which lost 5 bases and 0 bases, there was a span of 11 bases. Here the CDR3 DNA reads TGTGCCAGCAGCCAACAGGGAGACTCTGGAAACACCATATATTTT. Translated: CASSQQGDSGNTIYF.

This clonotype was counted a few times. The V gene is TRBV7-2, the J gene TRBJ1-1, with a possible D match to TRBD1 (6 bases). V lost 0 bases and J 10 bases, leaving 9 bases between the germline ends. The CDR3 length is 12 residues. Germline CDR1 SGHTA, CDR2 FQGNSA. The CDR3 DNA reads TGTGCCAGCAGCTTAGCGGGCAGGGGAGCTTTCTTT. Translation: CASSLAGRGAFF.

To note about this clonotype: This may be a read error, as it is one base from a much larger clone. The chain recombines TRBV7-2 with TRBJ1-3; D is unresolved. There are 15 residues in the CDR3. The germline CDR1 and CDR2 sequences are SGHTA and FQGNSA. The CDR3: CASSLVTSSGNTVYF. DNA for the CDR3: TGTGCCAGCAGCTTAGTGACGTCCTCTGGAAACACCGTATATTTT.

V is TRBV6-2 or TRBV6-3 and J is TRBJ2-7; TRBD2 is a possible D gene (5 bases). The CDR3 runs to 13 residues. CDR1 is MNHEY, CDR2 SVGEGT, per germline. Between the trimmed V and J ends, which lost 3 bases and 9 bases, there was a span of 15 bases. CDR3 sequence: CASSYSPGSGQYF. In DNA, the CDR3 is TGTGCCAGCAGTTATTCTCCGGGGTCGGGGCAGTACTTC.

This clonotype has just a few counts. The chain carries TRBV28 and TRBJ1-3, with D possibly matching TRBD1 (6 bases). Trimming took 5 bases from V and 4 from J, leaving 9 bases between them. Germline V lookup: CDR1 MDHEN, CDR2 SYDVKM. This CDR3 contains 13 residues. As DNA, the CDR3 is TGTGCCAGCAGTCGGGGGCCCGGAAACACCATATATTTT. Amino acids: CASSRGPGNTIYF. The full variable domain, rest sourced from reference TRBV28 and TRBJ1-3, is DVKVTQSSRYLVKRTGEKVFLECVQDMDHENMFWYRQDPGLGLRLIYFSYDVKMKEKGDIPEGYSVSREKKERFSLILESASTNQTSMYLCASSRGPGNTIYFGEGSWLTVV.

The CDR3 region is CASSYYRVGRAGYTF. The DNA for the CDR3 is TGTGCCAGCAGCTATTACAGGGTGGGACGGGCTGGCTACACCTTC. The chain links TRBV7-2 to TRBJ1-2; D is possibly TRBD1 (6 bases). Trimming pared 4 bases from V and 7 bases from J, leaving 19 bases between. This CDR3 has 15 amino acids. Germline V gene data show CDR1 as SGHTA and CDR2 as FQGNSA.

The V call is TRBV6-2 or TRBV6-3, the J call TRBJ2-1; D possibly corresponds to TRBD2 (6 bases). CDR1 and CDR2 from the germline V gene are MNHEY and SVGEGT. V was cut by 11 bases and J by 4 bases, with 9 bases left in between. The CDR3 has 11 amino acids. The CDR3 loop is CAGGWYNEQFF. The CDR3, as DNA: TGTGCCGGGGGGTGGTACAATGAGCAGTTCTTC.